These 17 T cell receptor beta chains share one sample of origin, sequenced in a study of CD8 T cells in Susac syndrome. An input of roughly 0.5 to 1 ug of RNA was subjected to reverse transcription using random hexamers. TCRdb re-called the immunoSEQ multiplex PCR reads with MiXCR, one entry per CDR3 protein. Found here are approximately 110,000 distinct CDR3 sequences, about 92% of them singletons; the top ten hold around 0.3%. Sequenced: CD8+ T cells from PBMCs. The receptors originated from a human donor with multiple sclerosis.

V usage is TRBV30 and J usage is TRBJ2-7; D possibly corresponds to TRBD2 (5 bases). Germline V gene data show CDR1 as GTSNPN and CDR2 as SVGIG (reference sequence). The CDR3 runs to 15 residues. V shed 1 base and J shed 7 bases, with 20 bases lying between them. CDR3 protein: CAWSALASPYREQYV. In nucleotides, the CDR3 is TGTGCCTGGAGTGCATTAGCGTCCCCCTACCGGGAGCAGTACGTC.

Notes on this clonotype: The junction departs from germline at one end; a sequencing error may be responsible. This chain links TRBV4-1 with TRBJ1-5; D may be TRBD1 (6 bases). The CDR3 has 12 amino acids. Looked up from germline, CDR1 is MGHRA and CDR2 is YSYEKL. This chain's CDR3 is CASSQGGQPQHF. DNA of the CDR3: TGTGCCAGCAGCCAAGGGGGGCAGCCCCAGCATTTT.

The rearrangement uses TRBV29-1 and TRBJ2-1, with 10 bases identical to TRBD1. The CDR3 extends over 18 amino acids. V lost 0 bases to trimming and J lost 10 bases; unmatched junction nucleotides: 18. Germline CDR1 SQVTM, CDR2 ANQGSEA. DNA of the CDR3: TGCAGCGTTGAAGATCTTAAATTTTGGACAGGGGGTGTCGGGGAGCAGTTCTTC. Translated, it gives CSVEDLKFWTGGVGEQFF.

The chain carries TRBV24-1 and TRBJ1-2; D is perhaps TRBD1 (5 bases). Germline V gives CDR1 KGHDR, CDR2 SFDVKD. This CDR3 has 16 residues. V was cut by 6 bases and J by 4 bases, with 20 bases left in between. CDR3 sequence reads: CATSPGRAGWGYGYTF. DNA for the CDR3: TGTGCCACCAGTCCCGGCAGGGCTGGCTGGGGCTATGGCTACACCTTC.

V and J are TRBV5-1 and TRBJ1-4; D is uncertain. Trimming shortened V by 4 bases and J by 4 bases, and 14 bases separated the two germline ends. The V gene's germline CDR1 is SGHRS and CDR2 YFSETQ. This CDR3 is built from 15 residues. Here the CDR3 DNA reads TGCGCCAGCAGCGATTCGAAGGCCCTTAATGAAAAACTGTTTTTT. The encoded protein is CASSDSKALNEKLFF.

The V call is TRBV24-1, the J call TRBJ1-2, with a tentative D call TRBD1 (5 bases). Germline CDR1 and CDR2: KGHDR and SFDVKD. With 7 bases removed from V and 4 bases from J, the gap between germline ends came to 15 bases. This CDR3 has 14 residues. CDR3 sequence: CATSGDGDGYGYTF. CDR3 DNA sequence: TGTGCCACCAGCGGGGACGGGGATGGCTATGGCTACACCTTC.

In its sample, this clonotype was seen once. The rearrangement links TRBV3-1 to TRBJ2-1; the match to TRBD2 covers 11 bases. The CDR3 loop spans 16 amino acids. The germline gives CDR1 LGHDT, CDR2 YNNKEL (reference sequence). The V segment lost 4 bases and the J segment 7 bases; nucleotides outside the gene matches: 9. CDR3 loop: CASSLLAGGGGNEQFF. CDR3 DNA sequence: TGTGCCAGCAGCCTCCTAGCGGGAGGTGGAGGGAATGAGCAGTTCTTC.

This rearrangement joins TRBV28 to TRBJ2-1, with 12 bases aligning to TRBD2. The ends lost 2 bases at V and 0 bases at J; junction bases unmatched: 5. The CDR3 runs to 18 residues. In germline, CDR1 is MDHEN, CDR2 SYDVKM. CDR3 in amino acids: CASSLPASGGASYNEQFF. The CDR3 coding sequence is TGTGCCAGCAGTTTACCCGCTAGCGGGGGGGCCTCCTACAATGAGCAGTTCTTC. The full variable domain, with the rest looked up from reference TRBV28 and TRBJ2-1, is DVKVTQSSRYLVKRTGEKVFLECVQDMDHENMFWYRQDPGLGLRLIYFSYDVKMKEKGDIPEGYSVSREKKERFSLILESASTNQTSMYLCASSLPASGGASYNEQFFGPGTRLTVL.

The chain joins TRBV14 to TRBJ1-5; D ambiguous. Trimming removed 8 bases from V and 4 bases from J, with 12 bases in between. Germline-derived CDR1 and CDR2 are SGHDN and FVKESK. The CDR3 has 13 residues. The CDR3, as DNA: TGTGCCAGCTCCCAAACTAAAAATCAGCCCCAGCATTTT. As protein: CASSQTKNQPQHF.

V usage is TRBV5-1 and J usage is TRBJ1-1; 8 nucleotides line up with TRBD1. CDR1 SGHRS and CDR2 YFSETQ come from the germline V gene. The CDR3 runs 12 residues. V gave up 9 bases and J gave up 3 bases; unmatched junction bases: 4. The CDR3 here is CATKQGDTEAFF. CDR3 nucleotide sequence: TGCGCCACGAAACAGGGGGACACTGAAGCTTTCTTT.

The DNA for the CDR3 is TGTGCCAGCAGCAAACGACCGGGTAGCAATCAGCCCCAGCATTTT. Translated: CASSKRPGSNQPQHF. The J gene is TRBJ1-5, the V gene TRBV3-1; D is unresolved. Trimming removed 5 bases from V and 0 bases from J, with 11 bases in between. The CDR3 sequence is 15 residues long. CDR1 LGHDT and CDR2 YNNKEL come from the germline V gene (reference sequence).

The chain joins TRBV6-5 to TRBJ1-2, with D hard to call. The CDR3 sequence is 13 residues long. Germline lookup yields CDR1 MNHEY and CDR2 SVGAGI. Trimming pared 8 bases from V and 0 bases from J, leaving 10 bases between. The CDR3 coding sequence is TGTGCCAGCTGGACGGAGACTAACTATGGCTACACCTTC. Translation: CASWTETNYGYTF.

The rearrangement links TRBV5-4 to TRBJ2-2; D remains unclear. The CDR3 is 14 amino acids. From germline, CDR1 is SGHNT and CDR2 YYREEE (reference sequence). V was clipped by 7 bases and J by 6 bases, with 16 bases between them. The CDR3: CASHEVGNAGELFF. CDR3 bases: TGTGCCAGCCACGAAGTCGGAAACGCCGGGGAGCTGTTTTTT.

This clonotype appeared once. The chain carries TRBV15 and TRBJ1-1; D unclear. Germline V gives CDR1 LNHNV, CDR2 YYDKDF (reference sequence). The ends were cut back, 8 bases at V and 1 base at J, with 17 bases in the middle. The CDR3 spans 15 residues. Here the CDR3 reads CATETKGIWNTEAFF. The CDR3, as DNA: TGTGCCACCGAAACGAAGGGCATTTGGAACACTGAAGCTTTCTTT.

CDR3 DNA: TGTGCCAGCAGCGATGATAAAAAGACCCAGTACTTC. Its translation: CASSDDKKTQYF. The rearrangement uses TRBV7-9 and TRBJ2-5; D is ambiguous. The CDR3 has 12 amino acids. Germline CDR1 is SEHNR and CDR2 is FQNEAQ (reference sequence). The germline V and J ends were trimmed by 5 bases and 6 bases, with 10 bases remaining between them.

This chain uses TRBV15 with TRBJ2-1, with D maybe TRBD2 (5 bases). V lost 5 bases and J 3 bases, leaving 11 bases between the germline ends. CDR1 and CDR2 (germline): LNHNV, YYDKDF (reference sequence). This CDR3 contains 14 residues. CDR3 in DNA: TGTGCCACCAGCCGGGGAAGGAACTACAATGAGCAGTTCTTC. Its translation is CATSRGRNYNEQFF.

This chain joins TRBV30 and TRBJ2-1; 8 nucleotides line up with TRBD2. Trimming removed 1 base from V and 0 bases from J; junction bases left unmatched: 2. The germline CDR1 and CDR2 sequences are GTSNPN and SVGIG (reference sequence). The CDR3 has 15 amino acids. CDR3 protein: CAWSEGTSSYNEQFF. Here the CDR3 DNA reads TGTGCCTGGAGTGAAGGGACTAGCTCCTACAATGAGCAGTTCTTC.